The following is a T cell receptor beta chain sequence with its context. What it binds is not known. The germline gives CDR1 SGHRS, CDR2 YFSETQ. Unmatched junction bases numbered 5, after V lost 4 bases and J lost 2 bases. The CDR3 totals 17 residues. The sample belongs to a study of response to subunit inactivated influenza vaccine. Study-wide results and limits: Authors suggested each seasonal influenza vaccination recruits few new T cells.

TCRdb recomputed calls from the RT-PCR reads with MiXCR, one row per CDR3 protein. The table shows about half a million distinct CDR3 sequences, with approximately 11% occurring only once. The chain employs TRBV5-1 and TRBJ2-3; 15 nucleotides match TRBD2. This TCR derives from a man in his fifties or sixties who received an inactivated influenza vaccine. Sample: PBMCs from blood, taken roughly 6 weeks after vaccination. In DNA form, the CDR3 reads TGCGCCAGCAGCCCGGGGACTAGCGGGAGGACCACAGATACGCAGTATTTT. Encoded protein: CASSPGTSGRTTDTQYF. The whole variable domain, filled in from reference TRBV5-1 and TRBJ2-3, reads KAGVTQTPRYLIKTRGQQVTLSCSPISGHRSVSWYQQTPGQGLQFLFEYFSETQRNKGNFPGRFSGRQFSNSRSEMNVSTLELGDSALYLCASSPGTSGRTTDTQYFGPGTRLTVL.